The 12 T cell receptor beta chains below all came from one sample that was sequenced in a study of blood T cell repertoires in COVID-19. Clones were sequenced by immunoSEQ multiplex PCR, and TCRdb holds only the in-frame ones, with some missing. The table lists 60,000 to 70,000 clones, about three quarters of them singletons. Material for sequencing was peripheral blood. The receptors derive from a woman aged 80 or over with acute or convalescent COVID-19.

The chain joins TRBV2 to TRBJ2-7; D may be TRBD1 (6 bases). CDR1 is SNHLY and CDR2 is FYNNEI in the germline V gene. CDR3 length: 15 amino acids. V lost 6 bases to trimming and J lost 2 bases, with 17 bases between them. The CDR3 nucleotides read TGTGCCAGCAGACTTAACAGGGCCGAAACCTACGAGCAGTACTTC. It specifies CASRLNRAETYEQYF.

This clone was picked up a small number of times. The genes are TRBV6-5 and TRBJ1-2; possibly TRBD1 for D (6 bases). CDR1 is MNHEY and CDR2 is SVGAGI in the germline V gene. Trimming took off 8 bases at V and 0 bases at J, with 16 bases between the two ends. CDR3 size: 15 residues. CDR3 protein: CASGRGGDTNYGYTF. CDR3 bases: TGTGCCAGCGGAAGGGGAGGGGACACTAACTATGGCTACACCTTC.

The V call is TRBV7-9, the J call TRBJ1-1, with D tentatively TRBD1 (5 bases). From germline, CDR1 is SEHNR and CDR2 FQNEAQ (reference sequence). Trimming removed 5 bases at V and 8 bases at J, with 12 bases between. This CDR3 is 12 amino acids long. In DNA form, the CDR3 reads TGTGCCAGCAGCCGGGACTCTGGAGAAGCTTTCTTT. Encoded protein: CASSRDSGEAFF.

The chain couples TRBV5-6 to TRBJ2-7, with 8 bases matching TRBD2. Per germline, CDR1 SGHDT and CDR2 YYEEEE. The CDR3 is 14 residues long. V shed 4 bases, J shed 5 bases, and the junction held 8 bases outside the gene matches. The CDR3 here is CASSRGGSEDEQYF. For the CDR3, the DNA is TGTGCCAGCAGCCGGGGGGGATCGGAGGACGAGCAGTACTTC.

The chain has TRBV12-1 and TRBJ1-4. TRBV12-1 is marked as a pseudogene. The CDR3 extends over 16 amino acids. The CDR3 nucleotides are TGTGCCAGCAGCCCAAGCGGTCGGCCCCTCGGGGAAAAACTGTTTTTT. Residues: CASSPSGRPLGEKLFF.

This clone came up a few times. The chain couples TRBV5-1 to TRBJ2-2; 8 bases line up with TRBD1. Trimming at V came to 3 bases and at J to 2 bases, leaving 6 bases not matched to a gene. The CDR3 consists of 16 residues. The V gene's germline CDR1 is SGHRS and CDR2 YFSETQ. The CDR3 coding sequence is TGCGCCAGCAGCTGGGGACAGGCTTTTAACACCGGGGAGCTGTTTTTT. Translated: CASSWGQAFNTGELFF.

This rearrangement joins TRBV5-6 to TRBJ1-1, with TRBD1 matching over 7 bases. Trimming took 4 bases from V and 9 from J; bases not matched to a gene: 15. CDR1 is SGHDT and CDR2 is YYEEEE in the germline V gene. The CDR3 has 15 amino acids. CDR3 sequence reads: CASSKKGAQSGKAFF. The CDR3 nucleotides are TGTGCCAGCAGCAAAAAGGGGGCGCAGTCCGGTAAAGCTTTCTTT.

The chain links TRBV30 to TRBJ1-1; D possibly corresponds to TRBD1 (6 bases). The CDR3 sequence is 15 residues long. V shed 0 bases and J shed 2 bases, with 13 bases lying between them. Per the germline V gene, CDR1 is GTSNPN and CDR2 is SVGIG (reference sequence). The CDR3 spells CAWSVRQGFNTEAFF. CDR3 bases: TGTGCCTGGAGTGTACGTCAGGGGTTCAACACTGAAGCTTTCTTT.

The table lists this clone with a few counts. The V gene is TRBV4-2, the J gene TRBJ1-6; no clear D gene. CDR1 LGHNA and CDR2 YNFKEQ come from the germline V gene. The ends were cut back, 3 bases at V and 5 bases at J, with 8 bases in the middle. This CDR3 spans 14 amino acids. CDR3 coding DNA: TGTGCCAGCAGCCAGCAGTTGGATAATTCACCCCTCCACTTT. As protein: CASSQQLDNSPLHF.

The V call is TRBV6-5, the J call TRBJ2-5; 9 bases are shared with TRBD1. V shed 10 bases and J 4 bases; nucleotides not matched to a gene: 10. Germline loops: CDR1 MNHEY, CDR2 SVGAGI. There are 14 residues in the CDR3. CDR3 sequence: CATVDRGMGETQYF. The CDR3 nucleotides read TGTGCCACCGTGGACAGGGGTATGGGAGAGACCCAGTACTTC.

The rearrangement uses TRBV10-2 and TRBJ1-1; D remains unclear. Germline V CDR1 and CDR2: WSHSY, SAAADI. The CDR3 runs 16 residues. V lost 0 bases, J lost 1 base, and 12 bases lay in between. CDR3 sequence (DNA): TGCGCCAGCAGTGAGTCCGGACTCCCTTGGAACACTGAAGCTTTCTTT. This sequence encodes CASSESGLPWNTEAFF.

V is TRBV19 and J is TRBJ2-1; D is unresolved. The CDR3 spans 16 residues. V was clipped by 7 bases and J by 0 bases, with 16 bases between them. Germline CDR1 is LNHDA and CDR2 is SQIVND (reference sequence). The CDR3 nucleotides read TGTGCCAGTACCCAGACTGGTGTTCGCTCCTACAATGAGCAGTTCTTC. This sequence encodes CASTQTGVRSYNEQFF.